Listed here is a single TCR beta chain. The antigen is not known. Here immunoSEQ multiplex PCR was the method, and the copy in TCRdb shows in-frame clones only, minus some. Of around 70,000 clones in the sample, approximately 90% were seen once. This entry belongs to a study of cytotoxic CD8 clonotypes in ibrutinib-treated CLL. Turning to the study itself: Across samples, productive templates numbered some 250,000 and productive rearrangements reached 75,000 to 100,000 on average. Study findings and constraints: The clonality rise at ibrutinib response reflected private clonotype expansion.

Sequenced material: PBMCs, taken after 12 months of ibrutinib treatment. This TCR derives from a human donor with chronic lymphocytic leukemia.

The CDR3 DNA reads as TGCAGCGCCCTAGGGGAGACCCAGTACTTC. Translation: CSALGETQYF. The chain joins TRBV29-1 to TRBJ2-5; D remains ambiguous. The CDR3 has 10 amino acids. V was cut by 7 bases and J by 5 bases, with 8 bases left in between. Looked up from germline, CDR1 is SQVTM and CDR2 is ANQGSEA.